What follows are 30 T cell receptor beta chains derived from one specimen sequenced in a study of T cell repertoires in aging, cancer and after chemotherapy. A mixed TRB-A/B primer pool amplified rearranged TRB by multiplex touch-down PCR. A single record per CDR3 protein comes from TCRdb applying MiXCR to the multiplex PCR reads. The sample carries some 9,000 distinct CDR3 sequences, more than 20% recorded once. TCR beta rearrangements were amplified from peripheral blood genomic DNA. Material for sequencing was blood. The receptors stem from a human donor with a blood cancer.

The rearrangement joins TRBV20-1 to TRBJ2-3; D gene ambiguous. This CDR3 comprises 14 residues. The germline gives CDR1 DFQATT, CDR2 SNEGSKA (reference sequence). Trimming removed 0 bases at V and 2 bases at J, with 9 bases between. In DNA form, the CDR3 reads TGCAGTGCTAGAGACGGATCCTACACAGATACGCAGTATTTT. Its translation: CSARDGSYTDTQYF.

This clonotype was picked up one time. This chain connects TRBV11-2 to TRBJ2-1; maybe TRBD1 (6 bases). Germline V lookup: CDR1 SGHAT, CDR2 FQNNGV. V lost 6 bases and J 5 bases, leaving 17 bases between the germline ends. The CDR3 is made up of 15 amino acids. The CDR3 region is CASRTWGRGNNEQFF. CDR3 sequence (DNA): TGTGCCAGCAGGACCTGGGGGCGCGGAAACAATGAGCAGTTCTTC. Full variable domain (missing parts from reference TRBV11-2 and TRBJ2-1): EAGVAQSPRYKIIEKRQSVAFWCNPISGHATLYWYQQILGQGPKLLIQFQNNGVVDDSQLPKDRFSAERLKGVDSTLKIQPAKLEDSAVYLCASRTWGRGNNEQFFGPGTRLTVL.

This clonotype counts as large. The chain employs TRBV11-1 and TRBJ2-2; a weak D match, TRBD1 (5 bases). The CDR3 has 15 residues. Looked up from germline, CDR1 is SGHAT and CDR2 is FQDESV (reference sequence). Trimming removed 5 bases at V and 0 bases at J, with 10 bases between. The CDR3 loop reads CASSLTGANTGELFF. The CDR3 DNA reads TGTGCCAGCAGCCTTACAGGAGCGAACACCGGGGAGCTGTTTTTT.

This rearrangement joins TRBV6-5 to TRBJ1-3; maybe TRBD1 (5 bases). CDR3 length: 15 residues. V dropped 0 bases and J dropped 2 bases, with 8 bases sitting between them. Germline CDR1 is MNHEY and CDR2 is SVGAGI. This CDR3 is CASSYSGGAGNTIYF. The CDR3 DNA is TGTGCCAGCAGTTACTCCGGGGGGGCTGGAAACACCATATATTTT.

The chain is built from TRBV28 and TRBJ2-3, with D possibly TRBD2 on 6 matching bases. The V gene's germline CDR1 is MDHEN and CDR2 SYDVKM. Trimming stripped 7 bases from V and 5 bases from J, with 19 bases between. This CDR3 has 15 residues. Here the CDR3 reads CASTTRAGRRDTQYF. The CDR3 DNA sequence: TGTGCCAGCACCACGCGGGCGGGGCGGAGAGATACGCAGTATTTT.

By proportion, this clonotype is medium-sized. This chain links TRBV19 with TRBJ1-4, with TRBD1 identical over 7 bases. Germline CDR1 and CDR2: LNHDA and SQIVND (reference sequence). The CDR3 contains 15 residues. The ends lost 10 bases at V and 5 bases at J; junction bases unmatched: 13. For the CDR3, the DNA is TGTGCCACCCGCCCCCGGGGACAGAGGAATGAAAAACTGTTTTTT. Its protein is CATRPRGQRNEKLFF.

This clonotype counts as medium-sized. CDR3 bases: TGTGCCAGGGGGCTGGGACAGCAATTCTATGGCTACACCTTC. Translation gives CARGLGQQFYGYTF. J is TRBJ1-2 and V is TRBV19, with 7 positions matching TRBD1. The trim removed 9 bases at V and 4 bases at J, leaving 11 bases unmatched. The CDR3 sequence is 14 residues long. Germline V gene lookup returns CDR1 LNHDA and CDR2 SQIVND (reference sequence).

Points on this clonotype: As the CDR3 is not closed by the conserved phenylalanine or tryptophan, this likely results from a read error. This chain's CDR3 is CASSYSGRNYGYTL. The CDR3 DNA reads TGTGCCAGCAGTTACTCGGGCAGGAACTATGGCTACACCCTC. The chain uses TRBV6-5 and TRBJ1-2; D gene ambiguous. V was shortened by 0 bases and J by 2 bases, with 7 bases between the two germline ends. Germline CDR1 and CDR2: MNHEY and SVGAGI. The CDR3 length is 14 residues.

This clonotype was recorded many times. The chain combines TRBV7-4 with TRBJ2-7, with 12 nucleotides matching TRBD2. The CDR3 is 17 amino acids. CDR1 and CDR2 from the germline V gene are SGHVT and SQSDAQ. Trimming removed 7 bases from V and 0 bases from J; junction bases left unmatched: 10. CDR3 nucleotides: TGTGCCAGCACCAAACTTCAGACTAGCGGGAGCTCCTACGAGCAGTACTTC. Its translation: CASTKLQTSGSSYEQYF.

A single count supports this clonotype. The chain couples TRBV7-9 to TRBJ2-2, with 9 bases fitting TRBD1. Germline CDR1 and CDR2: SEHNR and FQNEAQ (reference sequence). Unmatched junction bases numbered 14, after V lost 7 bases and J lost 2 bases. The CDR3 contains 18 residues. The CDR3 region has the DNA TGTGCCAGCACCCGACCCGGTTGGGGACAGGGAAACACCGGGGAGCTGTTTTTT. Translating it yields CASTRPGWGQGNTGELFF.

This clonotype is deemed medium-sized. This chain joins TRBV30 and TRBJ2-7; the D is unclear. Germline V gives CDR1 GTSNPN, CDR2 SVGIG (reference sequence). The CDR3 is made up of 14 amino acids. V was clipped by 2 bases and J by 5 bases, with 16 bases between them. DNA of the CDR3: TGTGCCTGGAGTACCGCCGCTAGTATCCACGAGCAGTACTTC. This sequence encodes CAWSTAASIHEQYF.

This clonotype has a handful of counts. DNA for the CDR3: TGTGCCAGCAGTTACTCGACAGACATCTATGGCTACACCTTC. Its protein is CASSYSTDIYGYTF. V usage is TRBV6-2 or TRBV6-3 and J usage is TRBJ1-2; TRBD1 is a possible D gene (5 bases). The germline gives CDR1 MNHEY, CDR2 SVGEGT. Trimming removed 0 bases at V and 4 bases at J, with 9 bases between. This CDR3 region has 14 residues.

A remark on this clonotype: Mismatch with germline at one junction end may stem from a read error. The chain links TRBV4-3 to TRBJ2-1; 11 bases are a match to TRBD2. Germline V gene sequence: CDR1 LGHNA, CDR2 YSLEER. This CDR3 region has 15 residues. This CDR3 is CASSVVAGGYNEQFF. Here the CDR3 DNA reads TGTGCCAGCAGCGTCGTAGCGGGGGGGTACAATGAGCAGTTCTTC.

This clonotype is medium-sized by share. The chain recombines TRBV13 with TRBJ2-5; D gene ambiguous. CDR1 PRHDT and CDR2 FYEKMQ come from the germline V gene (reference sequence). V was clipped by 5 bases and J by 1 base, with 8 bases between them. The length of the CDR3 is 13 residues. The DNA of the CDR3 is TGTGCCAGCAGCCCTGGTGGCCAAGAGACCCAGTACTTC. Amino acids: CASSPGGQETQYF.

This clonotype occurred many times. In DNA form, the CDR3 reads TGTGCCAGCAGCTTAGGCCACGGCAGCTCCTACAATGAGCAGTTCTTC. Translation: CASSLGHGSSYNEQFF. V and J are TRBV7-9 and TRBJ2-1, with D hard to call. This CDR3 has 16 residues. Trimming removed 1 base from V and 0 bases from J, with 10 bases in between. The germline gives CDR1 SEHNR, CDR2 FQNEAQ (reference sequence).

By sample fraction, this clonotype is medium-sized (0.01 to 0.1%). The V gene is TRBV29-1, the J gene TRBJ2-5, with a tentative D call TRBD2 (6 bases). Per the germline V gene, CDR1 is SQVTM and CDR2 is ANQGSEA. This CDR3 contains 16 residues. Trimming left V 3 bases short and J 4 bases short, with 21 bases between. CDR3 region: CSVDKALGLRGETQYF. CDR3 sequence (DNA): TGCAGCGTTGACAAGGCTCTAGGACTGCGGGGAGAGACCCAGTACTTC.

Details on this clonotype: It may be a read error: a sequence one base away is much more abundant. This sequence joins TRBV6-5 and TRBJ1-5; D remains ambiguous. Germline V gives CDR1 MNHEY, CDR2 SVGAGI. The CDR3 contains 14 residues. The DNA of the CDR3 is TGTGCCAGCAGTTACTCTCAGGCCGATCAGCCCCAGCGTTTT. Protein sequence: CASSYSQADQPQRF.

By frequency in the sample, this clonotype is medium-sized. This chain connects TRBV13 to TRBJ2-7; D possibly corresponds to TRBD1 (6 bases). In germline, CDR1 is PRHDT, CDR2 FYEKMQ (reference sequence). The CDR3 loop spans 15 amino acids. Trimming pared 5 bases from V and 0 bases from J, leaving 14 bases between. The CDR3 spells CASSAETDSSYEQYF. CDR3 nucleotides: TGTGCCAGCAGCGCAGAGACGGACAGCTCCTACGAGCAGTACTTC.

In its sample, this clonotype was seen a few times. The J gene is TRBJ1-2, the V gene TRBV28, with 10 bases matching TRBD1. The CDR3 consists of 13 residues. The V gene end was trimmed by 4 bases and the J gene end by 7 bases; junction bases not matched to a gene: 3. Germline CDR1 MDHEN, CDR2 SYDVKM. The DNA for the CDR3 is TGTGCCAGCAGTTGGGGGACAGGGGTTGGCTACACCTTC. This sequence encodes CASSWGTGVGYTF.

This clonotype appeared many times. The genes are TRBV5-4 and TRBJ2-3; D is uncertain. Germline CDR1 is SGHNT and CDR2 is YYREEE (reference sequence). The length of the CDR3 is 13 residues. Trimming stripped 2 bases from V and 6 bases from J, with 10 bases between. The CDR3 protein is CASSLRVGDTQYF. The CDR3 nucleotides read TGTGCCAGCAGCTTACGGGTAGGGGATACGCAGTATTTT.

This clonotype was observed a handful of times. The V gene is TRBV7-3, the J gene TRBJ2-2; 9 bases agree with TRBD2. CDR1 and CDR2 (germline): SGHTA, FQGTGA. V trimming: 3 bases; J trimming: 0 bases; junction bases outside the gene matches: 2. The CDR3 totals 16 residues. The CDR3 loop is CASSLAGGANTGELFF. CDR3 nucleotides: TGTGCCAGCAGCTTGGCGGGAGGGGCGAACACCGGGGAGCTGTTTTTT.

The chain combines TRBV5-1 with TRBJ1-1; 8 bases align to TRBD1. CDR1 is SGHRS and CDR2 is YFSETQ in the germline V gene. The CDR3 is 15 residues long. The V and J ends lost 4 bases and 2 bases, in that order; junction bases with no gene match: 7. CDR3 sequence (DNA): TGCGCCAGCAGCCTTACAGGGGGGTCAAACACTGAAGCTTTCTTT. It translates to CASSLTGGSNTEAFF.

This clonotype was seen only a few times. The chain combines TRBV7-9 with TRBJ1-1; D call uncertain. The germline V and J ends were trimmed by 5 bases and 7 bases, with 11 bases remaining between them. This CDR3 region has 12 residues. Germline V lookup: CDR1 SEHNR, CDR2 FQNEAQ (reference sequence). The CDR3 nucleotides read TGTGCCAGCAGCACCGTGGACGGTGAAGCTTTCTTT. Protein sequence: CASSTVDGEAFF.

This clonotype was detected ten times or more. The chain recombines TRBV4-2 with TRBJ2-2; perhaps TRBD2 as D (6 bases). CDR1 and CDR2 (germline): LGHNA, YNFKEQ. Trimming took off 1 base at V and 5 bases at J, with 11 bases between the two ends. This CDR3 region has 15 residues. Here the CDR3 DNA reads TGTGCCAGCAGCCAAGCAGACCGGGAGACCGGGGAGCTGTTTTTT. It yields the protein CASSQADRETGELFF.

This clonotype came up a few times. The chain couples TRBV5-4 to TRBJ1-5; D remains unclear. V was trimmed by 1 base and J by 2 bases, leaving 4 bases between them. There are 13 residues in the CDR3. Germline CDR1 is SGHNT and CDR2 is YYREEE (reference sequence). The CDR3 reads CASSLSGNQPQHF. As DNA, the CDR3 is TGTGCCAGCAGCTTGTCCGGCAATCAGCCCCAGCATTTT. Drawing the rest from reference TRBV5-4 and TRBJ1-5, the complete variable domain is ETGVTQSPTHLIKTRGQQVTLRCSSQSGHNTVSWYQQALGQGPQFIFQYYREEENGRGNFPPRFSGLQFPNYSSELNVNALELDDSALYLCASSLSGNQPQHFGDGTRLSIL.

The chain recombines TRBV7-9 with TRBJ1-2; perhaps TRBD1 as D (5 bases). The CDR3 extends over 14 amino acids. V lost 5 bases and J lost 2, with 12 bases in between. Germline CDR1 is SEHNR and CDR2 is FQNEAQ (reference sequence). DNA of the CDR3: TGTGCCAGCAGCCGAGCGGGGCAGAACTATGGCTACACCTTC. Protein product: CASSRAGQNYGYTF.

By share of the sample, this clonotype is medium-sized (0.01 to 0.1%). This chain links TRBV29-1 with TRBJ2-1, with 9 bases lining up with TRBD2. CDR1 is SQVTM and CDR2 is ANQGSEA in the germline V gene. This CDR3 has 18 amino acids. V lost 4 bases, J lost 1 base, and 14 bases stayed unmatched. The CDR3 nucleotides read TGCAGCGTTGGGGGGCGGGGGGGAGACCCTCGGTCCTACAATGAGCAGTTCTTC. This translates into CSVGGRGGDPRSYNEQFF.

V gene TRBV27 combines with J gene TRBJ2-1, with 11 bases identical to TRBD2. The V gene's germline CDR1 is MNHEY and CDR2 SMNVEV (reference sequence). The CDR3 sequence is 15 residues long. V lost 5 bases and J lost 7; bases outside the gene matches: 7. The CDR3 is CASSPIAGGLNEQFF. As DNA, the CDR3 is TGTGCCAGCAGTCCGATAGCGGGAGGGCTGAATGAGCAGTTCTTC.

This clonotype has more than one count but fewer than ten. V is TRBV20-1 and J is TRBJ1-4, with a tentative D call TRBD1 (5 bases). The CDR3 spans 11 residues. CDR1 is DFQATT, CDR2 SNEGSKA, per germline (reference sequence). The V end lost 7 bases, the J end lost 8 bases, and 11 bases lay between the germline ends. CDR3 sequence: CSVPRAEKLFF. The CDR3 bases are TGCAGTGTCCCCAGGGCCGAAAAACTGTTTTTT.

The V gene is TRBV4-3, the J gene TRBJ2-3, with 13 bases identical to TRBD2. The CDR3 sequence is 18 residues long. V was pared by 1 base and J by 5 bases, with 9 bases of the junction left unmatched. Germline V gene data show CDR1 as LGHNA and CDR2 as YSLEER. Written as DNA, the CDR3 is TGCGCCAGCAGCCAAGCCCCCACTAGCGGGGGGGCCATAGATACGCAGTATTTT. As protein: CASSQAPTSGGAIDTQYF.